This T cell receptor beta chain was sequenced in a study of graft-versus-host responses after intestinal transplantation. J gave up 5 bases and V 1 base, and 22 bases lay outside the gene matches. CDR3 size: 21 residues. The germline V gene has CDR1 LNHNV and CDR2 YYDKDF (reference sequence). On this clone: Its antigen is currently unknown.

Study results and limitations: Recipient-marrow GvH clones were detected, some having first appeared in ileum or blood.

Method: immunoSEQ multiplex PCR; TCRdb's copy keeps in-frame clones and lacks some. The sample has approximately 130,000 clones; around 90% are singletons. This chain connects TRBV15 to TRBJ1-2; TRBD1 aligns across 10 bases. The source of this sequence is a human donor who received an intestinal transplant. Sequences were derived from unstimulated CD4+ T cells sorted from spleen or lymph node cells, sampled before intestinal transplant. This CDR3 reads CATSRAPGIPGQGNTAYGYTF. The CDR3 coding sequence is TGTGCCACCAGCAGAGCCCCTGGTATCCCGGGACAGGGGAATACGGCGTATGGCTACACCTTC. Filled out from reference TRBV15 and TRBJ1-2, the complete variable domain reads DAMVIQNPRYQVTQFGKPVTLSCSQTLNHNVMYWYQQKSSQAPKLLFHYYDKDFNNEADTPDNFQSRRPNTSFCFLDIRSPGLGDTAMYLCATSRAPGIPGQGNTAYGYTFGSGTRLTVV.